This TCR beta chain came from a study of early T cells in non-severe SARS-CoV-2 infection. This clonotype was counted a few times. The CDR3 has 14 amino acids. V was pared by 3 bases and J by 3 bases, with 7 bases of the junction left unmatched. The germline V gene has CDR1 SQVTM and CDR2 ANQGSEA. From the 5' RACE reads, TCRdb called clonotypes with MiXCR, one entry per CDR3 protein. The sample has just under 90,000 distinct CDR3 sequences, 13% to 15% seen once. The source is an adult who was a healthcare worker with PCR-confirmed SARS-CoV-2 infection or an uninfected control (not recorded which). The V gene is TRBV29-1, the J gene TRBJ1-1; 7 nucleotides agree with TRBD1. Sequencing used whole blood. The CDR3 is CSVEKQGTDTEAFF. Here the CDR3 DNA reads TGCAGCGTTGAGAAACAGGGGACGGACACTGAAGCTTTCTTT.